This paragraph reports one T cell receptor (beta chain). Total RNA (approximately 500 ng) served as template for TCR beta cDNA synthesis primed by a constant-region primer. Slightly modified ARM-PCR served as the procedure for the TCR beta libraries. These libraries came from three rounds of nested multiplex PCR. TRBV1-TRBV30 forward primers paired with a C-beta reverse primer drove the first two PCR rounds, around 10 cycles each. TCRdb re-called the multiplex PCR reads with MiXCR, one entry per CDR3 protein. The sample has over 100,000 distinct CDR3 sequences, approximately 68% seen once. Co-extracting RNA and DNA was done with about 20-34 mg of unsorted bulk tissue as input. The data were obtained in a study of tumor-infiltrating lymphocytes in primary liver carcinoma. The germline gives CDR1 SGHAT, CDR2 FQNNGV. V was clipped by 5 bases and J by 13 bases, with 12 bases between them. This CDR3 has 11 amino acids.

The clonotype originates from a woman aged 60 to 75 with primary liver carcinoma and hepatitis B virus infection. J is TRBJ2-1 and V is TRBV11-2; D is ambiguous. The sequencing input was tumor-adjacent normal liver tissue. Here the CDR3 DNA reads TGTGCCAGCAGCCTACAGAAAGAACAGTTCTTC. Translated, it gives CASSLQKEQFF.